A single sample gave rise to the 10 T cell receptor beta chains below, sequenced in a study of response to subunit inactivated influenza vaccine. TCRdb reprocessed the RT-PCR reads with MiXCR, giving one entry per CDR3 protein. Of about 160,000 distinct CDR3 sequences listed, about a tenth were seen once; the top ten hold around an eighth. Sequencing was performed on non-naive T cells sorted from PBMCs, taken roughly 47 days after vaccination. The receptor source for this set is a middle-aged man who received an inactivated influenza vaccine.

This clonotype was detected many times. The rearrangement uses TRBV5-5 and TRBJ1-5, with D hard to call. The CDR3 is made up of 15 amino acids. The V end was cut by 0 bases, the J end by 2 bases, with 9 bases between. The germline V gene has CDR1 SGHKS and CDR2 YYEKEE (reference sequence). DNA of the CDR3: TGTGCCAGCAGCTTGGTGGGATCTGGCAATCAGCCCCAGCATTTT. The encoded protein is CASSLVGSGNQPQHF.

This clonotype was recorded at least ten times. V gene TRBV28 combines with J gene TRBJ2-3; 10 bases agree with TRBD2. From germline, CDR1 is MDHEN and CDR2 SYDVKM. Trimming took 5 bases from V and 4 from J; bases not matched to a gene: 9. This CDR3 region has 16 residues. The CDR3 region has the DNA TGTGCCAGCAGTCGCCTCTTAGCGGGAGGCGCAGATACGCAGTATTTT. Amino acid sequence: CASSRLLAGGADTQYF.

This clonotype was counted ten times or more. The CDR3 nucleotides are TGTGCCAGCAGTTTTCGGACAGGGAACATTCAGTACTTC. It codes for CASSFRTGNIQYF. The rearrangement uses TRBV28 and TRBJ2-4; 8 bases align to TRBD1. The CDR3 has 13 amino acids. Germline-derived CDR1 and CDR2 are MDHEN and SYDVKM. The V gene end was trimmed by 3 bases and the J gene end by 7 bases; junction bases not matched to a gene: 2.

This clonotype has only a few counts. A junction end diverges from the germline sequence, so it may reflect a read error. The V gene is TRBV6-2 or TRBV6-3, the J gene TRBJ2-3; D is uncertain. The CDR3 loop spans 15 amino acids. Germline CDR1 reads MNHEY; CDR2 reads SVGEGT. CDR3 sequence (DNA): TGTGCCAACAGTTACGCCCAATCGACCTCAGGCACGCAGTATTTT. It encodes CANSYAQSTSGTQYF.

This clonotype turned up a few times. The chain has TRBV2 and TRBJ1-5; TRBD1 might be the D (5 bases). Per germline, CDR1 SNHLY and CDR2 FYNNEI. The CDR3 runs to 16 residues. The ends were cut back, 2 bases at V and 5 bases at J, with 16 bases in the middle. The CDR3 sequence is CASSESGGRVDQPQHF. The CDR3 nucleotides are TGTGCCAGCAGTGAAAGCGGGGGAAGGGTGGATCAGCCCCAGCATTTT.

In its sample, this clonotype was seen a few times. CDR3 protein: CASSPTLQGQGEKLFF. The CDR3 nucleotides read TGCGCCAGCAGCCCCACCCTACAGGGACAGGGTGAAAAACTGTTTTTT. The V call is TRBV5-1, the J call TRBJ1-4; 9 bases match TRBD1. Germline lookup yields CDR1 SGHRS and CDR2 YFSETQ. The CDR3 totals 16 residues. Germline trimming cut 4 bases from V and 7 bases from J; bases unmatched to any gene: 11. The full variable domain, in which reference TRBV5-1 and TRBJ1-4 provide the parts outside the CDR3, is KAGVTQTPRYLIKTRGQQVTLSCSPISGHRSVSWYQQTPGQGLQFLFEYFSETQRNKGNFPGRFSGRQFSNSRSEMNVSTLELGDSALYLCASSPTLQGQGEKLFFGSGTQLSVL.

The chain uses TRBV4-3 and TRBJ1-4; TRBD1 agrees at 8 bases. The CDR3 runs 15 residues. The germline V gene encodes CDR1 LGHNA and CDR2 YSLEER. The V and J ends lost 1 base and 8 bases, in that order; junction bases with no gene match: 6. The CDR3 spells CASSQAQGAGEKLFF. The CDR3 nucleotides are TGCGCCAGCAGCCAAGCCCAGGGGGCAGGAGAAAAACTGTTTTTT.

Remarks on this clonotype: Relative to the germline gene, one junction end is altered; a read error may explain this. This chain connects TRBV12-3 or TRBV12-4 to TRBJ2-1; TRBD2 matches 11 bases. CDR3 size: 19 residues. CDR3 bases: TGTACCAGCAGTTCATCTAGCGGGGGGCATTCACCCTCCTACAATGAGCAGTTCTTC. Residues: CTSSSSSGGHSPSYNEQFF.

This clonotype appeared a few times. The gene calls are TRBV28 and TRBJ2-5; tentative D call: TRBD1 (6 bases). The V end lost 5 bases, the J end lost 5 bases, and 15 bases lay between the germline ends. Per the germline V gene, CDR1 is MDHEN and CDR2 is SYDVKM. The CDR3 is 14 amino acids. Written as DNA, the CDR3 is TGTGCCAGCAGTAACCCACAGGGTTTGGAGACCCAGTACTTC. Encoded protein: CASSNPQGLETQYF.

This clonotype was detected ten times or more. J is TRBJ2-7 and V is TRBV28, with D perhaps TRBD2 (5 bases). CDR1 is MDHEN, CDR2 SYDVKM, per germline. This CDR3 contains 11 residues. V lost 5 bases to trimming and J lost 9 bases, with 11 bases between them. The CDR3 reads CASSGPRGQYF. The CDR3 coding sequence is TGTGCCAGCAGTGGGCCTCGGGGGCAGTACTTC.